This entry features one TCR beta chain sequence. A read error may account for a junction end that differs from germline. This entry belongs to a study of CD8+CD57+ T cells in acquired aplastic anemia. Study at large: DNA per sorted CD4+ or CD8+ sample ranged roughly 0.18 to 30 ug, averaging 3.2 ug.

Patients selected for sequencing had displayed CD8+CD57+ cell expansion by flow cytometry. The template used for profiling TCR beta VDJ and CDR3 was genomic DNA. MiXCR, run by TCRdb on the reads, gives a single entry per CDR3 protein. Of a few hundred thousand distinct CDR3 sequences in the sample, roughly 82% were seen once. This CDR3 spans 13 amino acids. The germline V gene has CDR1 SGDLS and CDR2 YYNGEE. Sequencing input: sorted CD4+, CD8+, or CD8+CD57+ T cells (not recorded which) from PBMCs. This chain joins TRBV9 and TRBJ2-3; D remains unclear. This clonotype was sampled from a human donor with aplastic anemia. CDR3 residues: CASGEAGNVPYFF. CDR3 bases: TGTGCCAGCGGAGAAGCTGGGAACGTTCCGTACTTCTTT.